The 24 T cell receptor beta chains below were found in one sample sequenced in a study of T cell responses to AZD1222 COVID-19 vaccine (dated by TCRdb to about 2021). Receptors were amplified or captured by the immunoSEQ multiplex PCR assay. TCRdb holds this immuneACCESS table with in-frame rearrangements only. Some clones are missing; in checked studies, unresolved V genes explain under half, and the rest has no known cause. Present in this sample are some 120,000 clones, approximately 90% of which were seen just once. About 1.6% of the sample is in the top ten clones. Explained via the paper, the time point label denotes: about 28 days (+/-7) after the second vaccine dose. The sample here was peripheral blood, taken 28 days after the second AZD1222 dose. The source of these receptors is an adult who received the AZD1222 COVID-19 vaccine.

This chain links TRBV28 with TRBJ2-3; D is undetermined. The CDR3 totals 12 residues. Germline lookup yields CDR1 MDHEN and CDR2 SYDVKM. V lost 3 bases to trimming and J lost 5 bases, with 6 bases between them. This CDR3 is CASSLGIDTQYF. In nucleotides, the CDR3 is TGTGCCAGCAGTTTGGGGATAGATACGCAGTATTTT.

The genes are TRBV2 and TRBJ1-4; TRBD1 is a possible D gene (6 bases). Per the germline V gene, CDR1 is SNHLY and CDR2 is FYNNEI. This CDR3 has 17 amino acids. V was shortened by 6 bases and J by 6 bases, with 23 bases between the two germline ends. CDR3 DNA: TGTGCCAGCAGAGCCGGGACACGGAAAAACAATTATGAAAAACTGTTTTTT. Protein: CASRAGTRKNNYEKLFF.

This chain links TRBV27 with TRBJ1-2, with D unresolved. V lost 2 bases and J 8 bases, leaving 15 bases between the germline ends. The germline gives CDR1 MNHEY, CDR2 SMNVEV (reference sequence). This CDR3 has 14 amino acids. CDR3 loop: CASSLLPPLGGYTF. CDR3 bases: TGTGCCAGCAGTTTACTCCCGCCGTTGGGCGGCTACACCTTC.

The chain is built from TRBV30 and TRBJ1-4; 7 positions agree with TRBD1. The CDR3 sequence is 11 residues long. Trimming removed 1 base from V and 15 bases from J; junction bases left unmatched: 5. Looked up from germline, CDR1 is GTSNPN and CDR2 is SVGIG (reference sequence). This chain's CDR3 is CAWSGTGTVFF. In DNA form, the CDR3 reads TGTGCCTGGAGTGGCACCGGGACAGTGTTTTTT.

In its sample, this clone was seen once. The genes are TRBV30 and TRBJ1-5, with unresolved D. Trimming stripped 0 bases from V and 1 base from J, with 7 bases between. CDR1 GTSNPN and CDR2 SVGIG come from the germline V gene (reference sequence). The CDR3 is 14 residues long. The CDR3 is CAWSVGRSNQPQHF. Here the CDR3 DNA reads TGTGCCTGGAGTGTAGGGAGGAGCAATCAGCCCCAGCATTTT.

The chain recombines TRBV27 with TRBJ2-7; D may correspond to TRBD1 or TRBD2 (5 bases each). V lost 2 bases and J 6 bases, leaving 17 bases between the germline ends. Germline CDR1 and CDR2: MNHEY and SMNVEV (reference sequence). The CDR3 is made up of 15 amino acids. The CDR3 DNA sequence: TGTGCCAGCAGTTTACTCCCGAGGGGACCTGTCGAGCAGTACTTC. Its translation is CASSLLPRGPVEQYF.

The rearrangement links TRBV3-1 (or the pseudogene TRBV3-2) to TRBJ2-1; D uncertain. The CDR3 consists of 15 residues. With 2 bases removed from V and 3 bases from J, the gap between germline ends came to 11 bases. Germline values: CDR1 LGHDT, CDR2 YNNKEL (reference sequence). CDR3 in DNA: TGTGCCAGCAGCCAAACTTCTGGGTTCTACAATGAGCAGTTCTTC. Protein sequence: CASSQTSGFYNEQFF.

This chain uses TRBV5-1 with TRBJ2-6; 7 bases fit TRBD1. Trimming cost V 4 bases and J 0 bases; bases outside gene matches: 7. There are 17 residues in the CDR3. Germline CDR1 and CDR2: SGHRS and YFSETQ. The CDR3 protein is CASSKDRTYSGANVLTF. CDR3 nucleotide sequence: TGCGCCAGCAGCAAGGACAGGACCTACTCTGGGGCCAACGTCCTGACTTTC. Complete variable domain (other parts from reference TRBV5-1 and TRBJ2-6): KAGVTQTPRYLIKTRGQQVTLSCSPISGHRSVSWYQQTPGQGLQFLFEYFSETQRNKGNFPGRFSGRQFSNSRSEMNVSTLELGDSALYLCASSKDRTYSGANVLTFGAGSRLTVL.

The gene calls are TRBV9 and TRBJ2-1; D possibly corresponds to TRBD1 (6 bases). Trimming took 3 bases from V and 5 from J, leaving 9 bases between them. CDR1 SGDLS and CDR2 YYNGEE come from the germline V gene. The length of the CDR3 is 13 residues. CDR3 coding DNA: TGTGCCAGCAGCGGCCGGGACAACAATGAGCAGTTCTTC. This codes for CASSGRDNNEQFF.

V is TRBV27 and J is TRBJ2-3; 11 bases align to TRBD1. This CDR3 comprises 19 residues. With V trimmed by 6 bases and J by 2 bases, 16 bases remained unmatched. Germline V gives CDR1 MNHEY, CDR2 SMNVEV (reference sequence). This CDR3 is CASSRIRDRGTQYTDTQYF. CDR3 in DNA: TGTGCCAGCAGCCGCATCCGGGACAGGGGGACCCAGTACACAGATACGCAGTATTTT.

This clone was seen only once. V and J are TRBV6-5 and TRBJ1-1; a possible D gene is TRBD1 (6 bases). This CDR3 spans 14 amino acids. Germline lookup yields CDR1 MNHEY and CDR2 SVGAGI. Trimming stripped 2 bases from V and 4 bases from J, with 11 bases between. As DNA, the CDR3 is TGTGCCAGCAGTTACGTTTTGGGGGCCACTGAAGCTTTCTTT. Translation: CASSYVLGATEAFF.

The CDR3, as DNA: TGTGCCAGCAGTTTCTCCCAAGAGACCCAGTACTTC. Translated: CASSFSQETQYF. The chain is built from TRBV27 and TRBJ2-5; D ambiguous. CDR1 is MNHEY, CDR2 SMNVEV, per germline (reference sequence). The CDR3 loop spans 12 amino acids. V was trimmed by 3 bases and J by 1 base, leaving 3 bases between them.

J is TRBJ1-2 and V is TRBV5-1, with TRBD1 matching 7 bases. Germline CDR1 reads SGHRS; CDR2 reads YFSETQ. V lost 4 bases and J lost 3; bases outside the gene matches: 18. The CDR3 covers 18 residues. CDR3 coding DNA: TGCGCCAGCAGCCCAACCCTTTTAATGACAGGGAAGGACTATGGCTACACCTTC. Its translation: CASSPTLLMTGKDYGYTF. The variable domain in full, completed from reference TRBV5-1 and TRBJ1-2, reads KAGVTQTPRYLIKTRGQQVTLSCSPISGHRSVSWYQQTPGQGLQFLFEYFSETQRNKGNFPGRFSGRQFSNSRSEMNVSTLELGDSALYLCASSPTLLMTGKDYGYTFGSGTRLTVV.

The chain employs TRBV30 and TRBJ1-4; 7 bases match TRBD1. Trimming at V came to 8 bases and at J to 7 bases, leaving 10 bases not matched to a gene. Germline assignment: CDR1 GTSNPN and CDR2 SVGIG (reference sequence). The length of the CDR3 is 13 residues. In DNA form, the CDR3 reads TGTGCCGGACTGACAGGGACGCGTGAAAAACTGTTTTTT. Amino acids: CAGLTGTREKLFF.

V gene TRBV9 combines with J gene TRBJ2-2; D may be TRBD1 (6 bases). CDR3 length equals 16 residues. V dropped 5 bases and J dropped 4 bases, with 18 bases sitting between them. Per germline, CDR1 SGDLS and CDR2 YYNGEE. Here the CDR3 reads CASSLEGDPFTGELFF. The CDR3 region has the DNA TGTGCCAGCAGTCTAGAGGGGGACCCATTCACCGGGGAGCTGTTTTTT.

The rearrangement uses TRBV5-1 and TRBJ2-4; TRBD1 aligns across 7 bases. V shed 3 bases and J 6 bases; nucleotides not matched to a gene: 9. Germline V gives CDR1 SGHRS, CDR2 YFSETQ. The CDR3 is made up of 15 amino acids. CDR3 in DNA: TGCGCCAGCAGCTCCGCAACAGGGGATAGAAACATTCAGTACTTC. Translation: CASSSATGDRNIQYF.

This chain's CDR3 is CASSPSRGSDTQYF. The CDR3, as DNA: TGTGCCAGCAGCCCGTCCCGGGGCTCAGATACGCAGTATTTT. The gene calls are TRBV11-3 and TRBJ2-3; D is tentatively TRBD1 or TRBD2 (5 bases each). Germline-derived CDR1 and CDR2 are SGHNT and YENEEA. This CDR3 region has 14 residues. V was pared by 5 bases and J by 4 bases, with 13 bases between. The full variable domain, completed using reference TRBV11-3 and TRBJ2-3, is EAGVVQSPRYKIIEKKQPVAFWCNPISGHNTLYWYLQNLGQGPELLIRYENEEAVDDSQLPKDRFSAERLKGVDSTLKIQPAELGDSAVYLCASSPSRGSDTQYFGPGTRLTVL.

The chain has TRBV28 and TRBJ2-1; D is ambiguous. Germline lookup yields CDR1 MDHEN and CDR2 SYDVKM. There are 11 residues in the CDR3. V lost 4 bases to trimming and J lost 9 bases, with 7 bases between them. The CDR3: CASSSRSEQFF. The CDR3 DNA sequence: TGTGCCAGCAGTTCACGCAGTGAGCAGTTCTTC.

The genes are TRBV19 and TRBJ2-1; weak D call: TRBD2 (6 bases). CDR1 and CDR2 from the germline V gene are LNHDA and SQIVND (reference sequence). The V and J ends lost 4 bases and 4 bases respectively, with 14 bases between them. This CDR3 has 15 amino acids. The CDR3 reads CASSTRDGTYNEQFF. CDR3 DNA sequence: TGTGCCAGTAGTACCCGGGACGGGACTTACAATGAGCAGTTCTTC.

The chain couples TRBV19 to TRBJ2-1, with TRBD2 matching 7 bases. The germline gives CDR1 LNHDA, CDR2 SQIVND (reference sequence). Germline trimming cut 7 bases from V and 0 bases from J; bases unmatched to any gene: 12. The CDR3 is 17 residues long. This CDR3 is CASTPIGTIRSYNEQFF. The CDR3 DNA reads TGTGCCAGTACCCCGATCGGGACTATACGCTCCTACAATGAGCAGTTCTTC.

This sequence joins TRBV27 and TRBJ1-4; no firm D call. CDR3 size: 14 residues. V dropped 6 bases and J dropped 3 bases, with 11 bases sitting between them. Per the germline V gene, CDR1 is MNHEY and CDR2 is SMNVEV (reference sequence). The CDR3 region has the DNA TGTGCCAGCAGCCCCCAGCGGCCTAATGAAAAACTGTTTTTT. Translation: CASSPQRPNEKLFF.

CDR3: CASKREGSDTQYF. The CDR3, as DNA: TGCGCCAGCAAGCGGGAGGGTTCAGATACGCAGTATTTT. The V and J genes are TRBV5-1 and TRBJ2-3; 10 bases are a match to TRBD2. Germline CDR1 SGHRS, CDR2 YFSETQ. This CDR3 has 13 residues. The trim removed 6 bases at V and 4 bases at J, leaving 2 bases unmatched.

This chain uses TRBV10-3 with TRBJ2-1, with TRBD2 identical over 11 bases. V was pared by 7 bases and J by 7 bases, with 6 bases of the junction left unmatched. Per germline, CDR1 ENHRY and CDR2 SYGVKD. The CDR3 totals 14 residues. CDR3 bases: TGTGCCATCAACCCCGGGACTAGCGGTAATGAGCAGTTCTTC. This sequence encodes CAINPGTSGNEQFF.

V usage is TRBV3-1 (or the pseudogene TRBV3-2) and J usage is TRBJ2-5; 7 bases agree with TRBD2. CDR1 LGHDT and CDR2 YNNKEL come from the germline V gene (reference sequence). With 4 bases clipped from V and 1 base from J, the junction kept 9 bases outside the gene matches. This CDR3 region has 16 residues. The chain's CDR3 is CASSPTRTSAQETQYF. The CDR3 nucleotides are TGTGCCAGCAGCCCGACAAGAACTAGCGCCCAAGAGACCCAGTACTTC.